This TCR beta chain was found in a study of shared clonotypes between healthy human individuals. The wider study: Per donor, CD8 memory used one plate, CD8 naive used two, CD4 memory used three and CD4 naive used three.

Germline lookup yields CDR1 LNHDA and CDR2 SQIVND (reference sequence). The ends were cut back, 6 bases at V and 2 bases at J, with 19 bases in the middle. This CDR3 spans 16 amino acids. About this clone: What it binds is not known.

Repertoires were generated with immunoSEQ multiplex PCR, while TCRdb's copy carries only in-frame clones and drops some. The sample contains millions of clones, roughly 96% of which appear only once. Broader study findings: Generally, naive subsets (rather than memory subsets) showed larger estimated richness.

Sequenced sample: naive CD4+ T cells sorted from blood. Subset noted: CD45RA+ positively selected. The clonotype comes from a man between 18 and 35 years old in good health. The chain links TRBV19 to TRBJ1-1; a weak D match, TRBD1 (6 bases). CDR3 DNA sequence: TGTGCCAGTAGGCCCGCGACCGGGACAAGAAACACTGAAGCTTTCTTT. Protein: CASRPATGTRNTEAFF.